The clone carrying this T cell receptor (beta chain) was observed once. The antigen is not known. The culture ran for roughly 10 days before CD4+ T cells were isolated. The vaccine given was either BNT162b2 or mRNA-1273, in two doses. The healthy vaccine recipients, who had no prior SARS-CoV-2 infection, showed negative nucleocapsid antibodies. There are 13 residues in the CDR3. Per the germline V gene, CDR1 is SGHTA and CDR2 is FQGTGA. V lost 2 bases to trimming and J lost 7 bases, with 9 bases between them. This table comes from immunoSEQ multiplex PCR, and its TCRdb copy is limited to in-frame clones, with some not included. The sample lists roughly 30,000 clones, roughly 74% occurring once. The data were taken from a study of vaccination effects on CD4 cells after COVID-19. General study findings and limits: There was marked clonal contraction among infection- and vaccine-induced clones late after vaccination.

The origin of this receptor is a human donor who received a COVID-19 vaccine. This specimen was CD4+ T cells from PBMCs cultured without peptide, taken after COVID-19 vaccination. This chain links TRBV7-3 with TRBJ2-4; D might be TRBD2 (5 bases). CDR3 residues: CASSLFEGNIQYF. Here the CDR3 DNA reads TGTGCCAGCAGCTTATTCGAGGGTAACATTCAGTACTTC.